The entry that follows covers one TCR beta chain sequence. The record originates from a study of blood T cell repertoires in COVID-19. Study at large: Material from acute and convalescent COVID-19 was sourced from the United States, Italy and Spain. The cDNA or gDNA used as material had been derived from T cells, B-cell-depleted T cells, or PBMCs.

The CDR3 length is 11 residues. Trimming left V 11 bases short and J 5 bases short, with 13 bases between. CDR1 is MDHEN and CDR2 is SYDVKM in the germline V gene. Assay: immunoSEQ multiplex PCR; the TCRdb copy retains only in-frame clones and omits some. Of approximately 270,000 clones listed, around 89% are singletons. The sample taken for sequencing was peripheral blood. This chain uses TRBV28 with TRBJ2-7; no definite D call. This receptor was identified in a man aged 25-40 years with acute or convalescent COVID-19. This CDR3 reads CAGGKRNEQYF. DNA for the CDR3: TGTGCCGGTGGAAAGAGGAACGAGCAGTACTTC.